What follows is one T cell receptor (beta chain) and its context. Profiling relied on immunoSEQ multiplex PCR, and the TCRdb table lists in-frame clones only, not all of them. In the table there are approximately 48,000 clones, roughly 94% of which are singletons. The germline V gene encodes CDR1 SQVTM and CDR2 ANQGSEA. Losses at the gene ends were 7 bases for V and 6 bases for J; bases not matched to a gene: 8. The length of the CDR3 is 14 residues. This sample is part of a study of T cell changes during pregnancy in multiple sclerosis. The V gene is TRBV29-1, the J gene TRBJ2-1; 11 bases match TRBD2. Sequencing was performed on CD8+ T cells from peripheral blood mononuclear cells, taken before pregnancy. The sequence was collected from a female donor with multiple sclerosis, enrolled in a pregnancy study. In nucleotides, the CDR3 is TGCAGCGCTCCCACTAGCGGGAGAGGCAATGAGCAGTTCTTC. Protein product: CSAPTSGRGNEQFF.